The next 27 T cell receptor beta chains were all read from a single sample in a study of T cells in women clearing cervical HPV infection. The method was immunoSEQ multiplex PCR; TCRdb's version includes in-frame clones alone and lacks a portion of them. The data include over 10,000 clones; the top ten clones carry roughly a tenth. Sequencing was performed on blood buffy coat. The receptors here all came from a woman aged 18-70 years with a cervical HPV16 infection that either progressed to CIN3+ or cleared (not recorded which).

As to this clone: Read sequence stops 3 residues before the CDR3 end, and the germline J gene provides the missing end. This chain joins TRBV7-9 and TRBJ1-1; the match to TRBD1 covers 7 bases. The V and J ends lost 0 bases and 3 bases, in that order; junction bases with no gene match: 4. CDR1 is SEHNR, CDR2 FQNEAQ, per germline (reference sequence). The CDR3 extends over 15 amino acids. CDR3 bases read: TGTGCCAGCAGCTTAGCGACAGGGTTCTACACTGAA. Translation: CASSLATGFYTE. The whole CDR3 sequence is CASSLATGFYTEAFF.

With regard to this clone: With the read ending 3 residues before the CDR3 end, the germline J gene is used to fill in that end. The chain has TRBV2 and TRBJ2-4; D remains unclear. This CDR3 is 14 amino acids long. The germline gives CDR1 SNHLY, CDR2 FYNNEI. CDR3 DNA (partial): TGTGCCAGCAGTGAAGGACACCAAGTCTATGGT. Its protein product is CASSEGHQVYG. The CDR3, in full, reads CASSEGHQVYGQYF.

Comments on this clone: The CDR3 end lies 3 residues beyond the end of the read and is filled in from the germline J gene. The chain uses TRBV11-2 and TRBJ2-1, with D maybe TRBD1 (6 bases). Germline V gene lookup returns CDR1 SGHAT and CDR2 FQNNGV. V lost 4 bases and J lost 7, with 17 bases in between. This CDR3 contains 15 residues. The CDR3 sequence is CASSSDRWETNEQFF. CDR3 DNA, as far as it was read: TGTGCCAGCAGCTCCGACAGGTGGGAGACGAATGAG.

Turning to this clone: The read terminates 3 residues before the CDR3 end, so the remaining end is supplied by the germline J gene. The gene calls are TRBV18 and TRBJ1-2; 7 positions agree with TRBD1. From germline, CDR1 is KGHSH and CDR2 LQKENI. The CDR3 totals 15 residues. This chain's CDR3 is CASSPTPGGTDTYTF. CDR3 DNA (partial): TGTGCCAGCTCACCAACTCCAGGGGGGACAGATACC.

Concerning this clone: The sequenced fragment ends 3 residues before the CDR3 boundary, so the rest is inferred from the germline J gene. The chain employs TRBV6-2 or TRBV6-3 and TRBJ2-2; no clear D gene. Germline V gives CDR1 MNHEY, CDR2 SVGEGT. V shed 2 bases and J shed 1 base, with 8 bases lying between them. CDR3 length: 15 amino acids. CDR3 bases read: TGTGCCAGCAGTTACCTTGGCCTGAACACCGGGGAG. It is translated as CASSYLGLNTGE. The CDR3 in full is CASSYLGLNTGELFF.

CDR3 bases read: TGTGCCAGCAGTCTTACCGGGACAGTCGGTCGAATCTATGGC. Amino acid sequence: CASSLTGTVGRIYG. The complete CDR3 sequence is CASSLTGTVGRIYGYTF. V is TRBV6-2 or TRBV6-3 and J is TRBJ1-2; 7 nucleotides line up with TRBD1. The read ends 3 residues early relative to the CDR3; the germline J gene fills the gap. CDR1 and CDR2 (germline): MNHEY, SVGEGT. The CDR3 runs 17 residues. The ends lost 5 bases at V and 4 bases at J; junction bases unmatched: 16.

To note about this clone: The CDR3 is cut off 3 residues early in the read; its end comes from the germline J gene. The chain combines TRBV2 with TRBJ1-1; D is possibly TRBD1 (5 bases). The length of the CDR3 is 14 residues. Germline V gene sequence: CDR1 SNHLY, CDR2 FYNNEI. V lost 7 bases and J lost 2, with 14 bases in between. CDR3 DNA, as far as it was read: TGTGCCAGCACCTGGGGGGTTTCCAACACTGAA. It is translated as CASTWGVSNTE. The whole CDR3 is CASTWGVSNTEAFF.

A remark on this clone: With the read ending 3 residues before the CDR3 end, the germline J gene is used to fill in that end. V gene TRBV19 combines with J gene TRBJ1-1; TRBD1 is a possible D gene (5 bases). The CDR3 is made up of 13 amino acids. Trimming removed 3 bases at V and 1 base at J, with 6 bases between. From germline, CDR1 is LNHDA and CDR2 SQIVND (reference sequence). The CDR3 DNA, read in part, is TGTGCCAGTAGTATTACAGGGAACACTGAA. This codes for CASSITGNTE. The full CDR3 is CASSITGNTEAFF. The whole variable domain, filled in from reference TRBV19 and TRBJ1-1, reads DGGITQSPKYLFRKEGQNVTLSCEQNLNHDAMYWYRQDPGQGLRLIYYSQIVNDFQKGDIAEGYSVSREKKESFPLTVTSAQKNPTAFYLCASSITGNTEAFFGQGTRLTVV.

As to this clone: The DNA ends 3 residues before the CDR3 does, and the rest of the CDR3 is filled in from the germline J gene. The chain recombines TRBV18 with TRBJ1-5; 7 bases map to TRBD1. Germline CDR1 and CDR2: KGHSH and LQKENI. J gave up 5 bases and V 8 bases, and 6 bases lay outside the gene matches. CDR3 length: 13 amino acids. The DNA read from the CDR3 is TGTGCCAGCGCACAGGGGCTAGATCAGCCC. It specifies CASAQGLDQP. The complete CDR3 protein is CASAQGLDQPQHF.

With regard to this clone: With the read ending 3 residues before the CDR3 end, the germline J gene is used to fill in that end. The V gene is TRBV18, the J gene TRBJ2-2, with D perhaps TRBD1 (6 bases). Germline CDR1 and CDR2: KGHSH and LQKENI. Trimming pared 3 bases from V and 1 base from J, leaving 9 bases between. The CDR3 loop spans 15 amino acids. The sequenced part of the CDR3 DNA is TGTGCCAGCTCACCCGGGACACAGAACACCGGGGAG. Its protein product is CASSPGTQNTGE. In full, the CDR3 reads CASSPGTQNTGELFF. The complete variable domain, with remaining parts taken from reference TRBV18 and TRBJ2-2, reads NAGVMQNPRHLVRRRGQEARLRCSPMKGHSHVYWYRQLPEEGLKFMVYLQKENIIDESGMPKERFSAEFPKEGPSILRIQQVVRGDSAAYFCASSPGTQNTGELFFGEGSRLTVL.

With regard to this clone: The read gets to within 3 residues of the CDR3 end, and the germline J gene fills in the rest. This rearrangement joins TRBV11-2 to TRBJ2-2; perhaps TRBD1 as D (5 bases). In germline, CDR1 is SGHAT, CDR2 FQNNGV. The ends were cut back, 2 bases at V and 4 bases at J, with 8 bases in the middle. The CDR3 totals 14 residues. The CDR3 protein is CASSLQGGTGELFF. The sequenced part of the CDR3 DNA is TGTGCCAGCAGCTTACAGGGTGGCACCGGGGAG.

In the case of this clone: From the germline J gene comes the end of the CDR3, since the read stops 3 residues before it. This rearrangement joins TRBV2 to TRBJ1-1; no clear D gene. This CDR3 spans 15 amino acids. The V and J ends lost 5 bases and 5 bases respectively, with 18 bases between them. Germline CDR1 reads SNHLY; CDR2 reads FYNNEI. Partial CDR3 DNA: TGTGCCAGCAGTAAAGAGGGCAGCGGGAGAACTGAA. Translated: CASSKEGSGRTE. The entire CDR3 reads CASSKEGSGRTEAFF.

Details on this clone: The sequence runs out 3 residues before the end of the CDR3; the remainder is reconstructed from the germline J gene. The V and J genes are TRBV7-9 and TRBJ1-4; a possible D gene is TRBD1 (6 bases). V lost 6 bases, J lost 5 bases, and 13 bases lay in between. Germline V gene sequence: CDR1 SEHNR, CDR2 FQNEAQ (reference sequence). The CDR3 consists of 14 residues. The CDR3 bases that were read are TGTGCCAGCAGTATACAGGGTTTAAATGAAAAA. This codes for CASSIQGLNEK. The full CDR3 reads CASSIQGLNEKLFF.

On this clone: The DNA ends 3 residues before the CDR3 does, and the rest of the CDR3 is filled in from the germline J gene. The genes are TRBV5-1 and TRBJ2-3; 11 bases are shared with TRBD2. Looked up from germline, CDR1 is SGHRS and CDR2 is YFSETQ. The length of the CDR3 is 16 residues. Trimming took 0 bases from V and 4 from J; bases not matched to a gene: 4. The CDR3 here is CASSLASGGSSDTQYF. The sequenced CDR3 bases are TGCGCCAGCAGCTTGGCTAGCGGGGGGAGTTCAGATACG.

On this clone: With the read ending 3 residues before the CDR3 end, the germline J gene is used to fill in that end. The chain has TRBV6-1 and TRBJ2-2; weak D call: TRBD1 (5 bases). Germline lookup yields CDR1 MNHNS and CDR2 SASEGT. This CDR3 is built from 18 residues. The CDR3 bases that were read are TGTGCCAGCAGTGAAGTTTGGGTAGGTGAAGCTGGGGCCAACGTG. Amino acid sequence: CASSEVWVGEAGANV. The entire CDR3 is CASSEVWVGEAGANVLFF.

With respect to this clone: The DNA ends 3 residues before the CDR3 does, and the rest of the CDR3 is filled in from the germline J gene. The chain links TRBV27 to TRBJ1-5; 7 bases are a match to TRBD1. CDR1 MNHEY and CDR2 SMNVEV come from the germline V gene (reference sequence). Germline trimming cut 6 bases from V and 0 bases from J; bases unmatched to any gene: 11. This CDR3 contains 17 residues. The CDR3 sequence is CASRTPTGAYSNQPQHF. CDR3 DNA (partial): TGTGCCAGCAGGACGCCTACAGGGGCGTATAGCAATCAGCCC.

A note on this clone: The read falls 3 residues short of the CDR3 end, and the missing part is taken from the germline J gene. J is TRBJ2-7 and V is TRBV14; 8 bases line up with TRBD1. With 0 bases clipped from V and 2 bases from J, the junction kept 6 bases outside the gene matches. Germline assignment: CDR1 SGHDN and CDR2 FVKESK. This CDR3 has 16 residues. Here the CDR3 reads CASSQERTGLPYEQYF. The CDR3 bases that were read are TGTGCCAGCAGCCAAGAAAGGACAGGGCTCCCCTACGAG.

Notes on this clone: Sequencing ends 3 residues short of the CDR3 end; the germline J gene provides the rest. The chain employs TRBV19 and TRBJ2-5; 16 bases line up with TRBD2. The germline CDR1 and CDR2 sequences are LNHDA and SQIVND (reference sequence). CDR3 length: 18 residues. The trim removed 3 bases at V and 5 bases at J, leaving 9 bases unmatched. CDR3 DNA, as far as it was read: TGTGCCAGTAGTATTCGGGGACTAGCGGGGGGGCCCCCGGAGACC. It translates to CASSIRGLAGGPPET. The whole CDR3 protein reads CASSIRGLAGGPPETQYF. Supplemented by reference TRBV19 and TRBJ2-5, the full variable domain reads DGGITQSPKYLFRKEGQNVTLSCEQNLNHDAMYWYRQDPGQGLRLIYYSQIVNDFQKGDIAEGYSVSREKKESFPLTVTSAQKNPTAFYLCASSIRGLAGGPPETQYFGPGTRLLVL.

Points on this clone: The read terminates 3 residues before the CDR3 end, so the remaining end is supplied by the germline J gene. The chain joins TRBV2 to TRBJ1-2, with D maybe TRBD1 (5 bases). Germline values: CDR1 SNHLY, CDR2 FYNNEI. The CDR3 totals 13 residues. The CDR3 DNA, read in part, is TGTGCCAGCAGGGGAGCGGGGGACGAGACC. It specifies CASRGAGDET. The complete CDR3 reads CASRGAGDETYTF.

In the case of this clone: Read sequence stops 3 residues before the CDR3 end, and the germline J gene provides the missing end. V and J are TRBV30 and TRBJ1-2; D might be TRBD1 (5 bases). CDR3 length: 12 residues. The V gene lost 0 bases and the J gene lost 6 bases, with 8 bases spanning the gap. Per germline, CDR1 GTSNPN and CDR2 SVGIG (reference sequence). The CDR3 sequence is CAWSVGGDGYTF. The CDR3 bases that were read are TGTGCCTGGAGTGTAGGAGGGGATGGC.

Comments on this clone: The observed sequence ends 3 residues before the CDR3 terminus, with the missing tail filled in from the germline J gene. V gene TRBV6-2 or TRBV6-3 combines with J gene TRBJ1-1, with TRBD1 matching 7 bases. This CDR3 contains 12 residues. CDR1 MNHEY and CDR2 SVGEGT come from the germline V gene. The sequenced part of the CDR3 DNA is TGTGCCACACAGACAGGGTTCAGAGGA. It encodes CATQTGFRG. In full, the CDR3 is CATQTGFRGAFF.

A note on this clone: The sequence runs out 3 residues before the end of the CDR3; the remainder is reconstructed from the germline J gene. This chain links TRBV18 with TRBJ1-1; D is possibly TRBD1 (5 bases). CDR1 is KGHSH and CDR2 is LQKENI in the germline V gene. This CDR3 comprises 12 residues. The CDR3 region is CASSPAGLGAFF. The sequenced part of the CDR3 DNA is TGTGCCAGCTCACCGGCGGGACTTGGA.

The CDR3 here is CASSLGQGPQYDYTF. CDR3 DNA (partial): TGTGCCAGCTCACTGGGACAGGGGCCCCAATACGAC. J is TRBJ1-2 and V is TRBV18, with 10 positions matching TRBD1. The read stops 3 residues short of the end of the CDR3; the missing end is completed from the germline J gene. This CDR3 is built from 15 residues. CDR1 is KGHSH and CDR2 is LQKENI in the germline V gene.

About this clone itself: The read terminates 3 residues before the CDR3 end, so the remaining end is supplied by the germline J gene. The chain carries TRBV18 and TRBJ1-1; maybe TRBD1 (6 bases). CDR3 size: 15 residues. Trimming pared 3 bases from V and 0 bases from J, leaving 11 bases between. Per germline, CDR1 KGHSH and CDR2 LQKENI. CDR3 DNA, as far as it was read: TGTGCCAGCTCACCGGCGGGGGCGATGAACACTGAA. Residues: CASSPAGAMNTE. From start to end, the CDR3 is CASSPAGAMNTEAFF.

As regards this clone: The CDR3 end lies 3 residues beyond the end of the read and is filled in from the germline J gene. The gene calls are TRBV18 and TRBJ2-3; D call uncertain. The CDR3 contains 13 residues. The germline V gene has CDR1 KGHSH and CDR2 LQKENI. CDR3 bases read: TGTGCCAGCTCACCAGAAGACATTCAGCCG. Encoded protein: CASSPEDIQP. The whole CDR3 is CASSPEDIQPQYF.

This clone is called medium-sized based on its frequency. From the germline J gene comes the end of the CDR3, since the read stops 3 residues before it. The chain employs TRBV4-2 and TRBJ1-2, with TRBD1 matching 8 bases. The J segment lost 4 bases and the V segment lost 4 bases, leaving 17 bases of the junction unmatched. Germline V gives CDR1 LGHNA, CDR2 YNFKEQ. The CDR3 is 18 residues long. CDR3 DNA, as far as it was read: TGTGCCAGCAGCCCAACAGACAGGGGCCCCATTTTATCCTATGGC. Residues: CASSPTDRGPILSYG. The whole CDR3 is CASSPTDRGPILSYGYTF.

Comment on this clone: The observed sequence ends 3 residues before the CDR3 terminus, with the missing tail filled in from the germline J gene. The V and J genes are TRBV7-2 and TRBJ1-1; TRBD1 might be the D (5 bases). Trimming took 1 base from V and 6 from J, leaving 6 bases between them. Germline CDR1 reads SGHTA; CDR2 reads FQGNSA. This CDR3 region has 12 residues. The CDR3 loop is CASSLGQSEAFF. The CDR3 bases that were read are TGTGCCAGCAGCTTAGGACAGTCTGAA.